This T cell receptor beta chain is from a study of CD8+ T cells in alopecia areata (dated by TCRdb to about 2018). A note on the overall study: The treated patients took part in an open-label pilot trial in which moderate-to-severe alopecia areata was treated with oral tofacitinib at 5 to 10 mg twice daily. Tofacitinib was given for 6 to 18 months, followed by 6 months of follow-up off drug to assess delayed response and recurrence. The study used high-throughput TCRbeta sequencing to examine T cell clonal expansion in alopecia areata, in both the C3H/HeJ mouse model and human patients. Human TCRbeta sequencing covered scalp tissue and sorted CD4+ and CD8+ peripheral blood T cells from patchy and totalis/universalis alopecia areata patients and healthy controls. Patients on tofacitinib were biopsied at baseline and after 4 and 24 weeks of treatment, and several of the patients also had a later scalp biopsy. Scalp clonality was compared across normal scalp (n=4), patchy alopecia areata scalp (n=8), and alopecia totalis/universalis scalp (n=8). The RNA source kit depended on sample type: the PAXgene miRNA kit for fixed scalp, the miRNeasy kit for PBMCs, and the RNeasy kit for mouse skin. Amplification of TCRbeta CDR3 regions was done by immunoSEQ multiplex PCR using 35 Vbeta forward primers and 13 Jbeta reverse primers. General conclusions and limits of the study: Higher clonality and more expanded CD8+ clones were observed in lesional scalp than in normal scalp, particularly in alopecia totalis/universalis, a finding suggestive of antigenic drive. Unlike mouse skin, where gammadelta T cells dominate, normal human skin contains resident alphabeta T cells that get sequenced too, which complicates analysis of the scalp TCR repertoire. Shared TCR sequences between patients were less evident than in mice, which may be partly attributable to HLA diversity in the patient population.

There are a few counts of this clone. No antigen is known for it. Base qualities are not provided; no much larger clone lies one nucleotide away. The CDR3 goes from the cysteine to the phenylalanine over 15 residues. Solely the CDR3 DNA is kept, with 45 bases framed from the first base. The germline V gene provides CDR1 KGHSH and CDR2 LQKENI. V has 0 bases trimmed and J has 7 bases trimmed; junction bases matching no gene number 3. Read against the paper, the sample's time point label means: baseline before oral tofacitinib. From alopecia areata patients, peripheral blood was collected along with lesional scalp punch biopsies. PBMCs were isolated by density centrifugation and stained for CD3, CD4 and CD8, and CD4+ and CD8+ T cells were sorted on a FACSAria. Receptors were amplified or captured by the immunoSEQ multiplex PCR assay. To provide template for TCR sequencing, every sample had RNA extracted and reverse transcribed into cDNA. SuperScript III was used to make first-strand cDNA, primed with a 2:1 mix of oligo-dT and random hexamers. A synthetic immune receptor repertoire was used to assess amplification bias, and residual bias was removed computationally. In the authors' own workflow: After raw reads were preprocessed to remove errors, the CDR3 was defined following IMGT conventions as running from the conserved cysteine to phenylalanine. To get clonality, Shannon entropy was normalized by log2 of the number of productive unique TCRs and the result was subtracted from 1. CD4 or CD8 identity of scalp clones was inferred by cross-referencing scalp TCRbeta sequences with sorted blood CD4 and CD8 repertoires. The table comes from immuneACCESS by way of TCRdb, which keeps in-frame sequences with V and J called. Part of the clones is missing from these tables; in studies checked, under half for an unresolved V gene and the rest for unknown reasons. V and J calls and clone size are copied from that table; D and trimming were computed from the DNA. The sample records 200,000 to 250,000 clones, approximately 52% of which are singletons. The top ten clones comprise just over 0.45% of the sample.

This sequence originates from a human donor with alopecia areata. The specimen comprised CD4+ T cells sorted from blood, sampled at week 0. Recombination joined TRBV18 with TRBJ2-1, and 10 junctional nucleotides match TRBD1. The sequence in DNA is TGTGCCAGCTCACCACCGGGACAGGGGATGAATGAGCAGTTCTTC. It translates to CASSPPGQGMNEQFF.